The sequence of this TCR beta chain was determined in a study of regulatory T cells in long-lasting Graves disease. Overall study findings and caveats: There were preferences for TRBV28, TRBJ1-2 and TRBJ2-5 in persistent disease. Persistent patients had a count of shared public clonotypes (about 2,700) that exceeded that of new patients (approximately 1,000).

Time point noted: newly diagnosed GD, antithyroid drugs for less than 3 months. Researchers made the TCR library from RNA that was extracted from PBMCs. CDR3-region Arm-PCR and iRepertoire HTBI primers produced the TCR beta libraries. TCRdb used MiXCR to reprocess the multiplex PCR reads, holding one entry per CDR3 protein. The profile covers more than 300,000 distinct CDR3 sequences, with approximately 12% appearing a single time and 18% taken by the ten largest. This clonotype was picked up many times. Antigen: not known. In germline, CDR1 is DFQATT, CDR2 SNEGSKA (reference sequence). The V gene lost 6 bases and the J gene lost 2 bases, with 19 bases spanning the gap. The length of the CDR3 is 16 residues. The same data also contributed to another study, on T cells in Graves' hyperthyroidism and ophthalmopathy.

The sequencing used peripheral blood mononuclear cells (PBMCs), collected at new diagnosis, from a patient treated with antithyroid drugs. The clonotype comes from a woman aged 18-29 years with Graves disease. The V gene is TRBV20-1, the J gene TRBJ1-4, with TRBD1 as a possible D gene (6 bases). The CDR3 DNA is TGCAGTGCCTATGGGGGGCACGACACGACTAATGAAAAACTGTTTTTT. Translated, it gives CSAYGGHDTTNEKLFF.